The 4 T cell receptor beta chains in this list originate from one sample, sequenced in a study of OX40 agonist ivuxolimab in advanced cancers. The assay was immunoSEQ multiplex PCR, and TCRdb's table has in-frame clones only and misses some. The repertoire includes tens of thousands of clones, roughly 90% of them detected once, and approximately 0.3% sits in the top ten. The specimen comprised CD4+ or CD8+ T cells sorted from blood, sampled in a trial of the OX40 agonist ivuxolimab. These receptors originate from an adult with an advanced solid tumor such as melanoma, head and neck, liver or kidney cancer.

The rearrangement uses TRBV11-2 and TRBJ2-1; tentatively, D is TRBD2 (6 bases). Per germline, CDR1 SGHAT and CDR2 FQNNGV. The CDR3 runs 15 residues. V was pared by 5 bases and J by 7 bases, with 18 bases between. CDR3 sequence (DNA): TGTGCCAGCAGCACATCTGGGCTAGCGTCGAATGAGCAGTTCTTC. This encodes CASSTSGLASNEQFF.

The CDR3 sequence is CASRGLAGGSYNEQFF. CDR3 bases: TGTGCCAGCAGGGGACTAGCGGGAGGTTCCTACAATGAGCAGTTCTTC. The chain carries TRBV7-6 and TRBJ2-1; TRBD2 matches 15 bases. The CDR3 runs 16 residues. The J segment lost 1 base and the V segment lost 6 bases, leaving 1 base of the junction unmatched. Per germline, CDR1 SGHVS and CDR2 FNYEAQ.

This clone was seen more than once but under ten times. The V and J genes are TRBV9 and TRBJ1-5; 7 positions agree with TRBD1. With V trimmed by 0 bases and J by 4 bases, 4 bases remained unmatched. The length of the CDR3 is 15 residues. Per germline, CDR1 SGDLS and CDR2 YYNGEE. The CDR3 protein is CASSVDEGANQPQHF. The DNA for the CDR3 is TGTGCCAGCAGCGTAGATGAGGGGGCTAATCAGCCCCAGCATTTT.

V usage is TRBV2 and J usage is TRBJ2-1; 9 positions match TRBD2. The CDR3 has 15 amino acids. After removal of 6 bases from V and 7 bases from J, the junction contained 10 bases not matched to a gene. Germline V CDR1 and CDR2: SNHLY, FYNNEI. This CDR3 reads CASRGPGLAPNEQFF. Written as DNA, the CDR3 is TGTGCCAGCAGGGGCCCGGGACTAGCACCGAATGAGCAGTTCTTC. Filled out from reference TRBV2 and TRBJ2-1, the complete variable domain reads EPEVTQTPSHQVTQMGQEVILRCVPISNHLYFYWYRQILGQKVEFLVSFYNNEISEKSEIFDDQFSVERPDGSNFTLKIRSTKLEDSAMYFCASRGPGLAPNEQFFGPGTRLTVL.